This passage covers 14 T cell receptor beta chains from one sample sequenced in a study of identical twins. TCRdb re-called the 5' RACE reads through MiXCR, storing one row per CDR3 protein. The profile shows about 210,000 distinct CDR3 sequences, around 10% of them singletons. Sample: memory (CD45RO+) T cells sorted from blood. The receptors derive from a woman in her late teens or twenties in good health.

This clonotype was seen only a few times. This chain connects TRBV4-2 to TRBJ1-4; 9 bases align to TRBD1. This CDR3 is 15 amino acids long. After removal of 4 bases from V and 4 bases from J, the junction contained 4 bases not matched to a gene. The germline CDR1 and CDR2 sequences are LGHNA and YNFKEQ. CDR3 DNA: TGTGCCAGCAGCCTCCGGACAGGGGATAATGAAAAACTGTTTTTT. This encodes CASSLRTGDNEKLFF.

This clonotype showed up just a few times. The gene calls are TRBV9 and TRBJ1-6; D is ambiguous. The CDR3 extends over 12 amino acids. The V gene lost 2 bases and the J gene lost 8 bases, with 5 bases spanning the gap. CDR1 is SGDLS, CDR2 YYNGEE, per germline. In DNA, the CDR3 is TGTGCCAGCAGCGTCGTGGATTCACCCCTCCACTTT. Amino acids: CASSVVDSPLHF.

This clonotype was found many times. The chain links TRBV29-1 to TRBJ2-4; D is possibly TRBD2 (6 bases). V gave up 8 bases and J gave up 6 bases, with 17 bases separating them. The CDR3 extends over 13 amino acids. The germline gives CDR1 SQVTM, CDR2 ANQGSEA. The chain's CDR3 is CSFTELGRNIQYF. The CDR3 DNA sequence: TGCAGCTTTACAGAGCTCGGGAGAAACATTCAGTACTTC.

This clonotype was observed at least ten times. The V gene is TRBV30, the J gene TRBJ2-5; tentatively, D is TRBD2 (5 bases). Germline assignment: CDR1 GTSNPN and CDR2 SVGIG (reference sequence). V was trimmed by 1 base and J by 7 bases, leaving 16 bases between them. CDR3 length: 14 residues. CDR3 residues: CAWSGLQKSGTQYF. The CDR3 coding sequence is TGTGCCTGGAGTGGACTACAGAAGTCGGGGACCCAGTACTTC.

In regard to this clonotype: A read error may produce the germline difference seen at one junction end. This chain joins TRBV24-1 and TRBJ2-1; TRBD2 might be the D (6 bases). Germline V gives CDR1 KGHDR, CDR2 SFDVKD. The CDR3 has 13 amino acids. CDR3 DNA: TGTGCCACCAGTGATGGGACTGGGAATGAGCATTTCTTC. Translating gives CATSDGTGNEHFF.

This clonotype came up many times. This chain links TRBV3-1 with TRBJ1-1; D is unclear. Germline V CDR1 and CDR2: LGHDT, YNNKEL (reference sequence). The CDR3 has 12 amino acids. V was cut by 4 bases and J by 5 bases, with 8 bases left in between. The CDR3 sequence: CASSRPGTEAFF. The CDR3, as DNA: TGTGCCAGCAGCCGCCCGGGAACTGAAGCTTTCTTT.

V and J are TRBV20-1 and TRBJ2-7; D is possibly TRBD2 (6 bases). The CDR3 totals 14 residues. Between the trimmed V and J ends, which lost 3 bases and 0 bases, there was a span of 12 bases. Germline V gene sequence: CDR1 DFQATT, CDR2 SNEGSKA (reference sequence). For the CDR3, the DNA is TGCAGTGCTAGGGACCCGGGACTCTCCTACGAGCAGTACTTC. Its protein product is CSARDPGLSYEQYF.

CDR3 amino acids: CASSHADRHTEAFF. The CDR3 nucleotides read TGCGCCAGCAGCCATGCTGACAGGCACACTGAAGCTTTCTTT. J is TRBJ1-1 and V is TRBV4-1; perhaps TRBD1 as D (6 bases). Per the germline V gene, CDR1 is MGHRA and CDR2 is YSYEKL. This CDR3 is built from 14 residues. Trimming took off 3 bases at V and 3 bases at J, with 11 bases between the two ends.

The chain couples TRBV12-3 or TRBV12-4 to TRBJ1-1; 9 bases are a match to TRBD1. The CDR3 covers 13 residues. With V trimmed by 3 bases and J by 13 bases, 9 bases remained unmatched. In DNA form, the CDR3 reads TGTGCCAGCAGTTTTGGGGGGACAGGGAGAGTTTTCTTT. Protein product: CASSFGGTGRVFF.

The J gene is TRBJ2-1, the V gene TRBV7-8, with D perhaps assigned TRBD1 or TRBD2 (5 bases each). Germline CDR1 SGHVS, CDR2 FQNEAQ. CDR3 size: 15 residues. V was shortened by 2 bases and J by 9 bases, with 17 bases between the two germline ends. The CDR3 bases are TGTGCCAGCAGCTTACACACTAGGCCGAGGGGTGAGCAGTTCTTC. Translating it yields CASSLHTRPRGEQFF.

In this sample, this clonotype turned up many times. The chain recombines TRBV20-1 with TRBJ2-3; 9 bases map to TRBD2. CDR1 and CDR2 (germline): DFQATT, SNEGSKA (reference sequence). V lost 5 bases to trimming and J lost 4 bases; unmatched junction nucleotides: 10. The CDR3 runs 15 residues. The CDR3, as DNA: TGCAGTGCTGGAGCGGGGGGCCCTGCCGCAGATACGCAGTATTTT. Amino acids: CSAGAGGPAADTQYF.

The V and J genes are TRBV20-1 and TRBJ1-5; D possibly corresponds to TRBD1 (5 bases). Deletions cut 6 bases from V and 3 bases from J, with 12 bases between. In germline, CDR1 is DFQATT, CDR2 SNEGSKA (reference sequence). This CDR3 is built from 13 residues. CDR3 region: CSALPGNNQPQHF. The DNA of the CDR3 is TGCAGTGCCTTGCCAGGGAACAATCAGCCCCAGCATTTT.

This chain connects TRBV7-9 to TRBJ1-4, with D hard to call. This CDR3 spans 15 amino acids. Germline V gene lookup returns CDR1 SEHNR and CDR2 FQNEAQ (reference sequence). Deletions cut 1 base from V and 7 bases from J, with 13 bases between. The CDR3 region is CASSLDLSALEKLFF. The CDR3 coding sequence is TGTGCCAGCAGCTTAGATTTATCGGCGCTTGAAAAACTGTTTTTT.

Only a few counts were recorded for this clonotype. V and J are TRBV20-1 and TRBJ1-2; 7 positions match TRBD1. V shed 5 bases, J shed 4 bases, and the junction held 7 bases outside the gene matches. Germline-derived CDR1 and CDR2 are DFQATT and SNEGSKA (reference sequence). The CDR3 contains 13 residues. CDR3 sequence reads: CSAGKGQSYGYTF. CDR3 sequence (DNA): TGCAGTGCTGGGAAGGGACAGTCCTATGGCTACACCTTC.